One and the same sample provided the 17 T cell receptor beta chains below, sequenced in a study of CD8 T cells in ankylosing spondylitis. TCRdb used MiXCR to reprocess the 5' RACE reads, holding one entry per CDR3 protein. The sample comprises some 95,000 distinct CDR3 sequences, 8.5% to 9% of which are singletons, and approximately 4.8% rests with the top ten. Sequencing input: blood, either unsorted or a sorted T cell fraction (not recorded which). The receptor set was obtained from a male donor with ankylosing spondylitis or in good health (not recorded which).

This clonotype was observed many times. The chain employs TRBV12-3 or TRBV12-4 and TRBJ1-1, with TRBD1 identical over 8 bases. Trimming took 9 bases from V and 5 from J; bases not matched to a gene: 8. The CDR3 is 13 residues long. Here the CDR3 reads CASSRGRGTEAFF. The CDR3 nucleotides read TGTGCCAGTTCCAGGGGGCGCGGAACTGAAGCTTTCTTT.

This clonotype was detected only a few times. The V call is TRBV28, the J call TRBJ2-7, with 7 bases aligning to TRBD1. After removal of 6 bases from V and 6 bases from J, the junction contained 2 bases not matched to a gene. Germline values: CDR1 MDHEN, CDR2 SYDVKM. The CDR3 runs 11 residues. CDR3 protein: CASRSGGEQYF. The CDR3 bases are TGTGCCAGCAGATCAGGGGGCGAGCAGTACTTC.

This clonotype was observed at least ten times. The J gene is TRBJ2-5, the V gene TRBV20-1; tentatively, D is TRBD1 (6 bases). Germline values: CDR1 DFQATT, CDR2 SNEGSKA (reference sequence). The V and J ends lost 1 base and 8 bases respectively, with 14 bases between them. This CDR3 spans 13 amino acids. CDR3: CSARGRTVATQYF. As DNA, the CDR3 is TGCAGTGCTAGAGGGAGGACAGTTGCAACCCAGTACTTC.

This clonotype was found many times. This rearrangement joins TRBV28 to TRBJ2-7; no clear D gene. Germline CDR1 reads MDHEN; CDR2 reads SYDVKM. CDR3 length equals 12 residues. Trimming shortened V by 5 bases and J by 3 bases, and 8 bases separated the two germline ends. The CDR3 bases are TGTGCCAGCAGTCCCGACCGCTACGAGCAGTACTTC. Amino acids: CASSPDRYEQYF. Full variable domain (remainder filled in from reference TRBV28 and TRBJ2-7): DVKVTQSSRYLVKRTGEKVFLECVQDMDHENMFWYRQDPGLGLRLIYFSYDVKMKEKGDIPEGYSVSREKKERFSLILESASTNQTSMYLCASSPDRYEQYFGPGTRLTVT.

This clonotype was seen more than once but under ten times. J is TRBJ1-6 and V is TRBV3-1; D not resolved. The germline V and J ends were trimmed by 4 bases and 0 bases, with 4 bases remaining between them. Germline CDR1 LGHDT, CDR2 YNNKEL (reference sequence). The CDR3 is 14 residues long. Here the CDR3 DNA reads TGTGCCAGCAGCCCCCGCTCCTATAATTCACCCCTCCACTTT. Translation: CASSPRSYNSPLHF.

The sample holds a few counts of this clonotype. This sequence joins TRBV7-3 and TRBJ2-1; 10 nucleotides match TRBD2. The CDR3 sequence is 15 residues long. The V gene end was trimmed by 6 bases and the J gene end by 4 bases; junction bases not matched to a gene: 6. The germline CDR1 and CDR2 sequences are SGHTA and FQGTGA. CDR3 sequence: CASSFTSGTYNEQFF. CDR3 nucleotides: TGTGCCAGCAGTTTTACTAGCGGGACTTACAATGAGCAGTTCTTC.

The chain links TRBV20-1 to TRBJ2-1, with 7 bases lining up with TRBD1. CDR1 and CDR2 (germline): DFQATT, SNEGSKA (reference sequence). J was trimmed by 7 bases and V by 4 bases; bases with no gene match: 4. The CDR3 is 12 amino acids. CDR3: CSATGGWNEQFF. The CDR3 DNA reads as TGCAGTGCTACAGGGGGTTGGAATGAGCAGTTCTTC.

This clonotype occurred many times. V and J are TRBV3-1 and TRBJ2-7; unclear D gene. V was pared by 1 base and J by 2 bases, with 3 bases between. The germline CDR1 and CDR2 sequences are LGHDT and YNNKEL (reference sequence). The CDR3 totals 12 residues. The CDR3 spells CASSQGPYEQYF. CDR3 in DNA: TGTGCCAGCAGCCAAGGTCCCTACGAGCAGTACTTC.

This clonotype occurred many times. The chain carries TRBV15 and TRBJ2-6; D not resolved. This CDR3 contains 15 residues. Per germline, CDR1 LNHNV and CDR2 YYDKDF (reference sequence). With 1 base removed from V and 0 bases from J, the gap between germline ends came to 4 bases. The CDR3 protein is CATSRGFSGANVLTF. The CDR3 nucleotides are TGTGCCACCAGCAGAGGGTTCTCTGGGGCCAACGTCCTGACTTTC.

This clonotype was seen ten or more times. V is TRBV9 and J is TRBJ2-5; D is possibly TRBD1 or TRBD2 (5 bases each). There are 14 residues in the CDR3. V dropped 0 bases and J dropped 2 bases, with 8 bases sitting between them. Per the germline V gene, CDR1 is SGDLS and CDR2 is YYNGEE. CDR3 DNA: TGTGCCAGCAGCGTAGCGGGACGGCAAGAGACCCAGTACTTC. Amino acid sequence: CASSVAGRQETQYF.

This clonotype was counted ten times or more. The chain joins TRBV25-1 to TRBJ2-3; 11 positions agree with TRBD1. Trimming cost V 3 bases and J 5 bases; bases outside gene matches: 4. The length of the CDR3 is 15 residues. In germline, CDR1 is MGHDK, CDR2 SYGVNS. In nucleotides, the CDR3 is TGTGCCAGCAGTGAGGACAGGGGGCTTCAAGATACGCAGTATTTT. Its protein product is CASSEDRGLQDTQYF.

This clonotype was counted many times. V gene TRBV28 combines with J gene TRBJ2-2, with 12 bases identical to TRBD2. Germline lookup yields CDR1 MDHEN and CDR2 SYDVKM. V dropped 6 bases and J dropped 2; count of bases not matched to a gene: 7. This CDR3 comprises 17 residues. The CDR3 nucleotides are TGTGCCAGCAGACAAACTAGCGGGGGGAGAAACACCGGGGAGCTGTTTTTT. This translates into CASRQTSGGRNTGELFF.

This clonotype was counted ten times or more. The chain joins TRBV29-1 to TRBJ2-7; 7 positions match TRBD2. The CDR3 contains 15 residues. The junction had 9 bases not matched to a gene; V was cut back by 4 bases and J by 0 bases. CDR1 is SQVTM and CDR2 is ANQGSEA in the germline V gene. CDR3 region: CSVVGGWQSSYEQYF. In DNA form, the CDR3 reads TGCAGCGTTGTCGGGGGGTGGCAGAGCTCCTACGAGCAGTACTTC.

This clonotype showed up many times. The chain carries TRBV5-1 and TRBJ1-4; 8 nucleotides agree with TRBD1. Germline-derived CDR1 and CDR2 are SGHRS and YFSETQ. J gave up 2 bases and V 5 bases, and 5 bases lay outside the gene matches. The CDR3 length is 15 residues. CDR3 amino acids: CASRPHRGTNEKLFF. For the CDR3, the DNA is TGCGCCAGCAGACCTCACAGGGGGACTAATGAAAAACTGTTTTTT. Full variable domain (missing parts from reference TRBV5-1 and TRBJ1-4): KAGVTQTPRYLIKTRGQQVTLSCSPISGHRSVSWYQQTPGQGLQFLFEYFSETQRNKGNFPGRFSGRQFSNSRSEMNVSTLELGDSALYLCASRPHRGTNEKLFFGSGTQLSVL.

At least ten counts were recorded for this clonotype. The J gene is TRBJ2-7, the V gene TRBV20-1; D may be TRBD2 (5 bases). Germline loops: CDR1 DFQATT, CDR2 SNEGSKA (reference sequence). Deletions cut 6 bases from V and 2 bases from J, with 11 bases between. CDR3 length: 12 residues. The CDR3 here is CSASWRAYEQYF. The DNA of the CDR3 is TGCAGTGCCTCATGGCGGGCCTACGAGCAGTACTTC.

This clonotype has a handful of counts. The chain uses TRBV6-1 and TRBJ1-5; D not resolved. Trimming pared 6 bases from V and 4 bases from J, leaving 19 bases between. CDR3 length: 16 amino acids. CDR1 and CDR2 from the germline V gene are MNHNS and SASEGT. CDR3 bases: TGTGCCAGCAGCAGAAACCGGGCCAAAAATAATCAGCCCCAGCATTTT. This gives the protein CASSRNRAKNNQPQHF.

At least ten counts were recorded for this clonotype. J is TRBJ2-7 and V is TRBV12-3 or TRBV12-4; 8 bases line up with TRBD1. Trimming took 5 bases from V and 6 from J; bases not matched to a gene: 12. The CDR3 loop spans 15 amino acids. This CDR3 is CASSHRPLTGGEQYF. For the CDR3, the DNA is TGTGCCAGCAGTCACCGACCACTTACAGGGGGCGAGCAGTACTTC.